This T cell receptor beta chain was profiled in a study of molecular identifiers for immune sequencing clone quantification. Per the germline V gene, CDR1 is MNHEY and CDR2 is SVGAGI. The V end lost 2 bases, the J end lost 4 bases, and 14 bases lay between the germline ends. CDR3 length equals 15 residues. Via MiXCR, TCRdb re-called the PCR reads, giving one row per CDR3 protein. The table lists about 640,000 distinct CDR3 sequences, 20% of them singletons, with under 0.95% in the top ten. Sequencing was done on a sample of naive CD8+ T cells from blood, with Jurkat cell RNA spiked in. Subset here: FACS-sorted CD8+CD4-CCR7+CD45RA+ naive T cells. The rearrangement joins TRBV6-5 to TRBJ2-5; TRBD2 is a possible D gene (6 bases). This TCR was recovered from a human donor in good health. Some libraries in this study had Jurkat cell RNA spiked in. The CDR3 nucleotides read TGTGCCAGCAGTTACGCCAATAGCGGCCCAGAGACCCAGTACTTC. Its translation is CASSYANSGPETQYF.